This TCR beta chain was recovered during a study of T cell responses to AZD1222 COVID-19 vaccine. Sequencing was performed with immunoSEQ multiplex PCR; in TCRdb, only in-frame clones are kept and a portion is missing. The data contain roughly 140,000 clones, 90% of them singletons. The CDR3 is 14 amino acids. Trimming left V 0 bases short and J 4 bases short, with 7 bases between. CDR1 and CDR2 (germline): SGHAT, FQNNGV. This chain joins TRBV11-2 and TRBJ1-5; D possibly corresponds to TRBD1 (5 bases). This sequence was found in an adult who received the AZD1222 COVID-19 vaccine. Material: peripheral blood, obtained 28 days after the second AZD1222 dose. DNA for the CDR3: TGTGCCAGCAGCTTAGATCGGGGGAATCAGCCCCAGCATTTT. This sequence encodes CASSLDRGNQPQHF.